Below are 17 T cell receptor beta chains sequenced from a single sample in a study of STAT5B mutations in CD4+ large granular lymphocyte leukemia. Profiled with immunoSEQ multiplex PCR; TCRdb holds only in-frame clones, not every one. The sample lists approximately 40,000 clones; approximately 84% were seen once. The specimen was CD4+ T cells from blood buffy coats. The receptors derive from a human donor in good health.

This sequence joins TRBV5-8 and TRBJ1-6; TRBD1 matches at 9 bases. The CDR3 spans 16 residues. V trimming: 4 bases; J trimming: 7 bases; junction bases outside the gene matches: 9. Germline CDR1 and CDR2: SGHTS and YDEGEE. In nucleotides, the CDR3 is TGTGCCAGCAGCATTGAAACAGGGGGCGGCAATTCACCCCTCCACTTT. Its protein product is CASSIETGGGNSPLHF.

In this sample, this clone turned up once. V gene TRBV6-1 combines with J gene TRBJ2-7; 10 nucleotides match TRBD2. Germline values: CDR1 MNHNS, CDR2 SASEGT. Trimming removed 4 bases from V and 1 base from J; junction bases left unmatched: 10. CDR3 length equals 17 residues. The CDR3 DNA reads TGTGCCAGCAGTGGAGACCCGACTAGCGGGCCTTCCTACGAGCAGTACTTC. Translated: CASSGDPTSGPSYEQYF.

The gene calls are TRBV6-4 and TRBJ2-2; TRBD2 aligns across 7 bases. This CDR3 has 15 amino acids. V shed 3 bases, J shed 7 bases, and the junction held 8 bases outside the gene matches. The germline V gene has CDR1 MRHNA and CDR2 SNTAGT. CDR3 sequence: CASSELASSGGELFF. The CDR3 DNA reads TGTGCCAGCAGTGAGCTAGCGTCTAGCGGCGGGGAGCTGTTTTTT.

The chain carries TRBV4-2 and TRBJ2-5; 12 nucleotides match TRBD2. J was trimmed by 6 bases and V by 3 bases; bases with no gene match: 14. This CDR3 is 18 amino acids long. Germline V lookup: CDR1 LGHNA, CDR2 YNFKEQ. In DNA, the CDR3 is TGTGCCAGCAGCCACATAACCGTAGGACTAGCGGGAATGAAGACCCAGTACTTC. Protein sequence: CASSHITVGLAGMKTQYF.

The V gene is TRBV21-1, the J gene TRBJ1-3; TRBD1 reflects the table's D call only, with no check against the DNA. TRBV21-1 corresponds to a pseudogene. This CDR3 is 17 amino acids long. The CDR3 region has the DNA TGTGCCAGCAGCAAAAGGTACGGGACAGACCGGAGAAACACCATATATTTT. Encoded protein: CASSKRYGTDRRNTIYF.

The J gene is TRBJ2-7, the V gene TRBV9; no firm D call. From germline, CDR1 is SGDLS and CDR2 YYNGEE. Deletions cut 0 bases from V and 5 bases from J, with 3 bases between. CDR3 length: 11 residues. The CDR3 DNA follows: TGTGCCAGCAGCGTAGGTGACGAGCAGTACTTC. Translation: CASSVGDEQYF.

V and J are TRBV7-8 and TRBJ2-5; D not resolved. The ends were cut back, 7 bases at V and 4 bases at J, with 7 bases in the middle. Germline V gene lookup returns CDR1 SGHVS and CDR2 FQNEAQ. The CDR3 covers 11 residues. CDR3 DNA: TGTGCCAGCACCCCTTCAGAGACCCAGTACTTC. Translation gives CASTPSETQYF.

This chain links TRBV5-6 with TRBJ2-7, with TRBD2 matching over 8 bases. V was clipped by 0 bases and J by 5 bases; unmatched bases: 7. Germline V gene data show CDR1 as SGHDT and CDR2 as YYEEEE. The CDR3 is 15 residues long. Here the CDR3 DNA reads TGTGCCAGCAGCTTGGGCGGGACTAGTTTTGACGAGCAGTACTTC. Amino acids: CASSLGGTSFDEQYF.

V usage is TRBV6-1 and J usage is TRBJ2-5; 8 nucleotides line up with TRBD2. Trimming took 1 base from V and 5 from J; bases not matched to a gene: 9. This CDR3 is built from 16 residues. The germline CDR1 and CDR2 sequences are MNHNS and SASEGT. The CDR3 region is CASSEVTSGRLETQYF. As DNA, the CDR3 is TGTGCCAGCAGTGAAGTGACAAGCGGGAGACTGGAGACCCAGTACTTC.

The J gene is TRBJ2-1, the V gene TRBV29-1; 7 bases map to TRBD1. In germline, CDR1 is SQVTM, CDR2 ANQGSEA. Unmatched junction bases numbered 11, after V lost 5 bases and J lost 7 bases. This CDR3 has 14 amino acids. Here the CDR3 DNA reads TGCAGCGTTCGAGAGCCAGGGGGTTTTAATGAGCAGTTCTTC. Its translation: CSVREPGGFNEQFF.

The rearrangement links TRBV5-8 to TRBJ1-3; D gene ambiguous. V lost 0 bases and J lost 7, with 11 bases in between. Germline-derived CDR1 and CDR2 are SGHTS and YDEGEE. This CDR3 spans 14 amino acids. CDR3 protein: CASSLVTLKNTIYF. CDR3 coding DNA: TGTGCCAGCAGCTTGGTTACCTTGAAGAACACCATATATTTT.

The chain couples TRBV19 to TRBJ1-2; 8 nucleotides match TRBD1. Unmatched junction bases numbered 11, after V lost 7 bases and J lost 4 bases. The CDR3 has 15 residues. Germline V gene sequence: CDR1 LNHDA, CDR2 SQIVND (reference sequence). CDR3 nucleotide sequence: TGTGCCAGTATAGCAGGGACAGGTTTTTCCTATGGCTACACCTTC. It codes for CASIAGTGFSYGYTF.

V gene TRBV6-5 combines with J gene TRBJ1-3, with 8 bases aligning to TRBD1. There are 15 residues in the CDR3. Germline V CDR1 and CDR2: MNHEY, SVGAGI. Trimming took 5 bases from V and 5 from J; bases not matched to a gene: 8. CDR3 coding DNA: TGTGCCAGCAGTCCGACCGGACAGGGTCGAAACACCATATATTTT. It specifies CASSPTGQGRNTIYF.

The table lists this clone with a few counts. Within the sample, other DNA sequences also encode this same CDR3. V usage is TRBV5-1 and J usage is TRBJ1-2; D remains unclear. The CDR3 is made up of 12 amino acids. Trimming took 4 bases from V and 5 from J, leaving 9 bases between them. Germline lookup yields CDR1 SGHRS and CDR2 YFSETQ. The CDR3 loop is CASSVGTYGYTF. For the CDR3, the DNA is TGCGCCAGCAGCGTGGGCACTTATGGCTACACCTTC.

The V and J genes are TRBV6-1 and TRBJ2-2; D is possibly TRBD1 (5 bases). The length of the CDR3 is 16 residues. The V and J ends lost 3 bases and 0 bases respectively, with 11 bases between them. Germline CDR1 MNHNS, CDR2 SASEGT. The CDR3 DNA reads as TGTGCCAGCAGTGACACAGGTCTCGCGAACACCGGGGAGCTGTTTTTT. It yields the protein CASSDTGLANTGELFF.

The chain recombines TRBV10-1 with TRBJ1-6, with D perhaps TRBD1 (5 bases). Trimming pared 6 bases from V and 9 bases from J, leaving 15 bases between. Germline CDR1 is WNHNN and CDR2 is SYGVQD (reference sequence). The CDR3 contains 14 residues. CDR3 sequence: CASRQGIGGSPLHF. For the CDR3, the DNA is TGCGCCAGCAGGCAGGGTATCGGGGGTTCACCCCTCCACTTT.

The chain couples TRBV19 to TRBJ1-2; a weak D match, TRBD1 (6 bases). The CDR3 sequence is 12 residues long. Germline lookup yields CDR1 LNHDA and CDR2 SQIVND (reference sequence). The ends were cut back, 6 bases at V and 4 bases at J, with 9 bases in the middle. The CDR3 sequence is CASRGAGYGYTF. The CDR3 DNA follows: TGTGCCAGTAGGGGGGCGGGCTATGGCTACACCTTC.